These 17 T cell receptor beta chains came from one sample sequenced in a study of blood T cell repertoires in COVID-19 (TCRdb year 2020). Receptors were amplified or captured by the immunoSEQ multiplex PCR assay. The source is immuneACCESS, and TCRdb retained only in-frame sequences with V and J called. Part of the clones is not carried over; for the studies checked, unresolved V genes explain less than half of this, and the remainder is unexplained. The sample table contains tens of thousands of clones; only one count was recorded for around 85% of them. The ten largest account for roughly an eighth of the sample. Sequencing was carried out using peripheral blood. These receptors were obtained from a human donor in a cohort sampled during active COVID-19.

The chain is built from TRBV24-1 and TRBJ1-2; the match to TRBD1 covers 7 bases. Per the germline V gene, CDR1 is KGHDR and CDR2 is SFDVKD. The V segment lost 4 bases and the J segment 3 bases; nucleotides outside the gene matches: 7. This CDR3 region has 15 residues. The DNA for the CDR3 is TGTGCCACCAGTGAAGACAGGGTTCTGGACTATGGCTACACCTTC. Translated: CATSEDRVLDYGYTF.

This sequence joins TRBV11-3 and TRBJ2-5; 8 bases align to TRBD2. V shed 1 base and J 5 bases; nucleotides not matched to a gene: 12. This CDR3 has 17 amino acids. Germline V gene sequence: CDR1 SGHNT, CDR2 YENEEA. CDR3 sequence: CASSLGLSGSAGETQYF. CDR3 sequence (DNA): TGTGCCAGCAGCTTAGGGCTGAGCGGGAGCGCCGGGGAGACCCAGTACTTC.

This chain uses TRBV28 with TRBJ1-1, with D perhaps TRBD1 (5 bases). Germline-derived CDR1 and CDR2 are MDHEN and SYDVKM. Trimming removed 2 bases from V and 2 bases from J, with 15 bases in between. This CDR3 contains 16 residues. CDR3: CASSLEAAGSNTEAFF. The CDR3 DNA reads TGTGCCAGCAGTTTAGAGGCAGCAGGGTCAAACACTGAAGCTTTCTTT.

The genes are TRBV29-1 and TRBJ2-5; tentative D call: TRBD1 (5 bases). The CDR3 is made up of 13 amino acids. CDR1 is SQVTM and CDR2 is ANQGSEA in the germline V gene. V shed 7 bases and J shed 1 base, with 13 bases lying between them. DNA of the CDR3: TGCAGCGGGGCAGGGTTTTCCCAAGAGACCCAGTACTTC. Residues: CSGAGFSQETQYF.

CDR3 coding DNA: TGTGCCAGCAGTTACGAAGGCGGGACCAGGGCCTACGAGCAGTACTTC. Translated, it gives CASSYEGGTRAYEQYF. J is TRBJ2-7 and V is TRBV6-2 or TRBV6-3, with D possibly matching TRBD2 (6 bases). V lost 2 bases, J lost 2 bases, and 16 bases lay in between. CDR1 is MNHEY and CDR2 is SVGEGT in the germline V gene. The CDR3 has 16 amino acids.

The gene calls are TRBV7-9 and TRBJ2-7, with 8 bases that match TRBD1. The junction had 9 bases not matched to a gene; V was cut back by 6 bases and J by 2 bases. Germline V CDR1 and CDR2: SEHNR, FQNEAQ (reference sequence). The CDR3 extends over 15 amino acids. The chain's CDR3 is CASSLSGTGPYEQYF. In DNA, the CDR3 is TGTGCCAGCAGTTTGTCCGGGACAGGCCCCTACGAGCAGTACTTC.

CDR3 protein: CASSPNPGGTEAFF. For the CDR3, the DNA is TGCGCCAGCAGCCCAAATCCTGGAGGAACTGAAGCTTTCTTT. J is TRBJ1-1 and V is TRBV5-1; D gene unclear. Germline loops: CDR1 SGHRS, CDR2 YFSETQ. V lost 4 bases and J 5 bases, leaving 15 bases between the germline ends. The CDR3 covers 14 residues.

The genes are TRBV7-2 and TRBJ2-1; TRBD2 is a possible D gene (6 bases). CDR3 length equals 16 residues. CDR1 and CDR2 from the germline V gene are SGHTA and FQGNSA. V shed 0 bases and J shed 0 bases, with 9 bases lying between them. CDR3 sequence (DNA): TGTGCCAGCAGCTTAGCGACTAGTAACTCCTACAATGAGCAGTTCTTC. Its translation is CASSLATSNSYNEQFF.

V is TRBV28 and J is TRBJ1-5; D gene uncertain. Germline lookup yields CDR1 MDHEN and CDR2 SYDVKM. CDR3 length: 16 residues. V shed 6 bases and J shed 3 bases, with 18 bases lying between them. CDR3 sequence (DNA): TGTGCCAGCAGCCCCGACTCCCTGGCCCTCAATCAGCCCCAGCATTTT. Translated: CASSPDSLALNQPQHF. Complete variable domain (other parts from reference TRBV28 and TRBJ1-5): DVKVTQSSRYLVKRTGEKVFLECVQDMDHENMFWYRQDPGLGLRLIYFSYDVKMKEKGDIPEGYSVSREKKERFSLILESASTNQTSMYLCASSPDSLALNQPQHFGDGTRLSIL.

In its sample, this clone was seen a few times. The chain employs TRBV28 and TRBJ2-7; TRBD1 matches at 12 bases. This CDR3 has 15 residues. Germline CDR1 reads MDHEN; CDR2 reads SYDVKM. Trimming took 5 bases from V and 5 from J; bases not matched to a gene: 7. The CDR3 reads CASSTAGTGGHEQYF. The CDR3 DNA follows: TGTGCCAGCAGTACGGCCGGGACAGGGGGCCACGAGCAGTACTTC.

This clone was counted once. This sequence joins TRBV28 and TRBJ2-1, with TRBD2 matching 9 bases. The CDR3 has 14 amino acids. Germline V gene lookup returns CDR1 MDHEN and CDR2 SYDVKM. V lost 7 bases and J lost 6; bases outside the gene matches: 7. CDR3 DNA sequence: TGTGCCAGCATAGTTAGCGGGAGTGGCAATGAGCAGTTCTTC. Translation gives CASIVSGSGNEQFF.

V gene TRBV28 combines with J gene TRBJ2-2, with 12 bases that match TRBD2. The germline CDR1 and CDR2 sequences are MDHEN and SYDVKM. V lost 4 bases, J lost 5 bases, and 5 bases stayed unmatched. The CDR3 has 16 residues. CDR3 sequence: CASSSPGTSGTGELFF. In DNA, the CDR3 is TGTGCCAGCAGTTCTCCCGGGACTAGCGGGACCGGGGAGCTGTTTTTT.

The chain carries TRBV7-2 and TRBJ1-2; D ambiguous. From germline, CDR1 is SGHTA and CDR2 FQGNSA. Trimming left V 1 base short and J 0 bases short, with 9 bases between. This CDR3 region has 15 residues. In DNA form, the CDR3 reads TGTGCCAGCAGCTTAGAAGCGGGTGCTAACTATGGCTACACCTTC. As protein: CASSLEAGANYGYTF.

This chain connects TRBV9 to TRBJ2-7; the D is unclear. Germline V gives CDR1 SGDLS, CDR2 YYNGEE. The CDR3 totals 15 residues. The V gene lost 2 bases and the J gene lost 2 bases, with 14 bases spanning the gap. The CDR3 nucleotides read TGTGCCAGCAGCGTCGGGTACGGTCCGACCTACGAGCAGTACTTC. It translates to CASSVGYGPTYEQYF.

In its sample, this clone was seen once. This chain connects TRBV21-1 to TRBJ2-7; the table names TRBD1, a call not compared with the DNA. TRBV21-1 is labeled a pseudogene. This CDR3 contains 15 residues. CDR3 amino acids: CASSNREFPRYEQYF. In DNA form, the CDR3 reads TGTGCCAGCAGCAACAGGGAATTCCCCCGCTACGAGCAGTACTTC.

The chain couples TRBV30 to TRBJ1-1; TRBD1 might be the D (6 bases). V lost 8 bases and J 2 bases, leaving 18 bases between the germline ends. CDR1 and CDR2 from the germline V gene are GTSNPN and SVGIG (reference sequence). The CDR3 totals 14 residues. The CDR3 loop reads CAGGQYRVNTEAFF. The CDR3 DNA sequence: TGTGCCGGGGGCCAATACAGGGTTAACACTGAAGCTTTCTTT.

The genes are TRBV6-5 and TRBJ2-3; D ambiguous. This CDR3 spans 13 amino acids. Germline V gene sequence: CDR1 MNHEY, CDR2 SVGAGI. V lost 7 bases, J lost 6 bases, and 14 bases lay in between. The CDR3 sequence: CASKTSSLDTQYF. The CDR3 nucleotides read TGTGCCAGCAAAACGAGTAGTCTGGATACGCAGTATTTT.